The 5 T cell receptor beta chains presented below share a single source sample, sequenced in a study of Graves' ophthalmopathy and Graves' hyperthyroidism. TCR beta CDR3 regions were amplified from RNA transcripts. After a first-round RT-PCR with HTBI primers, a second-round multiplex PCR was run. MiXCR was run by TCRdb on the multiplex PCR reads, yielding one entry per CDR3 protein. Among over a million distinct CDR3 sequences listed, roughly 35% were seen once. Sequencing used peripheral blood or thyroid tissue (not recorded which). Receptors were obtained from an adult man with Graves' hyperthyroidism.

This clonotype was found a few times. This rearrangement joins TRBV28 to TRBJ2-7; 7 bases map to TRBD1. The CDR3 runs 13 residues. V dropped 7 bases and J dropped 1; count of bases not matched to a gene: 4. Germline V gene data show CDR1 as MDHEN and CDR2 as SYDVKM. The CDR3 loop is CASMRGQSYEQYF. The CDR3, as DNA: TGTGCCAGCATGAGGGGGCAATCCTACGAGCAGTACTTC.

A note on this clonotype: This may stem from a read error, because a much larger clone lies one nucleotide away. The chain uses TRBV5-1 and TRBJ1-4, with 7 bases that match TRBD1. There are 14 residues in the CDR3. V shed 4 bases, J shed 4 bases, and the junction held 4 bases outside the gene matches. Per the germline V gene, CDR1 is SGHRS and CDR2 is YFSETQ. This CDR3 reads CASSAGQFNEKLFF. CDR3 coding DNA: TGCGCCAGCAGCGCGGGACAGTTTAATGAAAAACTGTTTTTT. Full variable domain (missing parts from reference TRBV5-1 and TRBJ1-4): KAGVTQTPRYLIKTRGQQVTLSCSPISGHRSVSWYQQTPGQGLQFLFEYFSETQRNKGNFPGRFSGRQFSNSRSEMNVSTLELGDSALYLCASSAGQFNEKLFFGSGTQLSVL.

The CDR3 protein is CASSQGWDRSYYEQYF. CDR3 sequence (DNA): TGTGCCAGCAGCCAAGGTTGGGACAGGAGTTACTACGAGCAGTACTTC. The rearrangement joins TRBV4-2 to TRBJ2-7; 8 nucleotides line up with TRBD1. The germline gives CDR1 LGHNA, CDR2 YNFKEQ. With 1 base clipped from V and 3 bases from J, the junction kept 8 bases outside the gene matches. This CDR3 spans 16 amino acids.

This clonotype was counted ten times or more. V usage is TRBV9 and J usage is TRBJ1-6; D uncertain. The CDR3 length is 12 residues. Trimming cost V 1 base and J 7 bases, with 3 bases left between them. Germline V gene sequence: CDR1 SGDLS, CDR2 YYNGEE. CDR3 nucleotide sequence: TGTGCCAGCAGCGTAAACAATTCACCCCTCCACTTT. Residues: CASSVNNSPLHF.

The rearrangement joins TRBV7-2 to TRBJ1-4; D may be TRBD1 (5 bases). Per germline, CDR1 SGHTA and CDR2 FQGNSA. This CDR3 spans 14 amino acids. The germline V and J ends were trimmed by 7 bases and 8 bases, with 17 bases remaining between them. The CDR3 bases are TGTGCCAGCAACCCGACCGACAGTTGGGAAAAACTGTTTTTT. Translation: CASNPTDSWEKLFF. Looking up the rest from reference TRBV7-2 and TRBJ1-4 gives the full variable domain: GAGVSQSPSNKVTEKGKDVELRCDPISGHTALYWYRQSLGQGLEFLIYFQGNSAPDKSGLPSDRFSAERTGGSVSTLTIQRTQQEDSAVYLCASNPTDSWEKLFFGSGTQLSVL.